The clone carrying this TCR beta chain has just one count. Its target is not known. The sample holds other DNA sequences that translate to the same CDR3. The sample originates from a study of shared clonotypes between healthy human individuals. Original methodology: Filtering differed, since immunoSEQ gave only junction sequences and no quality scores. Libraries were prepared by immunoSEQ multiplex PCR; TCRdb keeps only in-frame clonotypes and omits some of them. The DNA gave D and trimming, while V, J and clone size come from that table. The sample has about 510,000 clones, 79% seen once. Per the germline V gene, CDR1 is KGHSH and CDR2 is LQKENI. The length of the CDR3 is 15 residues. The V gene end was trimmed by 0 bases and the J gene end by 4 bases; junction bases not matched to a gene: 2. General study findings and limits: It was only blood that was sampled, and tissue repertoires likely differ.

The chain carries TRBV18 and TRBJ1-2, with 10 bases fitting TRBD1. Sequencing input: PBMCs. This receptor was taken from a woman aged 40 to 55 in good health. Some clones in this sample may be carry-over from other donors' samples. CDR3 sequence reads: CASSPPGDRGYGYTF. The CDR3 DNA is TGTGCCAGCTCACCACCCGGGGACAGGGGCTATGGCTACACCTTC. Using reference TRBV18 and TRBJ1-2 for the parts outside the CDR3, the full variable domain is NAGVMQNPRHLVRRRGQEARLRCSPMKGHSHVYWYRQLPEEGLKFMVYLQKENIIDESGMPKERFSAEFPKEGPSILRIQQVVRGDSAAYFCASSPPGDRGYGYTFGSGTRLTVV.